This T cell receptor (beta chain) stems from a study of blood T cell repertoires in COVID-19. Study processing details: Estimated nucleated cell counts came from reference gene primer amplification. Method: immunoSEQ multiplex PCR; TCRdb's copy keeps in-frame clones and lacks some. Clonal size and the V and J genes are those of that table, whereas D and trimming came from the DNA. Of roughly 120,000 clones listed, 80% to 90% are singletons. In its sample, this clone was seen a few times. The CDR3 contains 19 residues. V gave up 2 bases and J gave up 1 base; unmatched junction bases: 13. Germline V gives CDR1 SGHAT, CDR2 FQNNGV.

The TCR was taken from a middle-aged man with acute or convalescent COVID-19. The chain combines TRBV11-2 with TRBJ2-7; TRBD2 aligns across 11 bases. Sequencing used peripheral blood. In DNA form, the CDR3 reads TGTGCCAGCAGCTTACCCTCTGGTAGCGGGGGGGCCCCGTCCTACGAGCAGTACTTC. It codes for CASSLPSGSGGAPSYEQYF.